Listed below are T cell receptor beta chains from one sample, sequenced in a study of blood T cell repertoires in COVID-19. Sequenced by immunoSEQ multiplex PCR; TCRdb stores in-frame clones only, minus some. The sample consists of 65,000 to 75,000 clones, roughly three quarters of them appearing once. Sample: peripheral blood. The receptors stem from a man in his 70s with acute or convalescent COVID-19. Both conserved end residues are part of each CDR3. A D gene is named only where the DNA matches it firmly. Where a row states a size, it is once, few, many or the class of an expanded clone; other rows omit it.

d_gene	v_gene	j_gene	abundance	CDR3aa	CDR3nt
.	TRBV28	TRBJ1-3	few	CASTSSGNTIYF	TGTGCCAGCACCAGCTCTGGAAACACCATATATTTT
.	TRBV19	TRBJ1-4	.	CASTKWAGATNEKLFF	TGTGCCAGTACCAAGTGGGCAGGGGCAACTAATGAAAAACTGTTTTTT
TRBD1	TRBV28	TRBJ2-7	.	CASSLKQGITYEQYF	TGTGCCAGCAGTTTGAAACAGGGGATCACCTACGAGCAGTACTTC
TRBD1	TRBV5-1	TRBJ1-1	.	CASSPGQGAYPEAFF	TGCGCCAGCAGCCCAGGACAGGGGGCTTATCCTGAAGCTTTCTTT
.	TRBV11-2	TRBJ1-2	.	CASSTMTANYGYTF	TGTGCCAGCAGCACCATGACAGCTAACTATGGCTACACCTTC
.	TRBV5-5	TRBJ1-1	.	CASSLTGPNTEAFF	TGTGCCAGCAGCTTGACAGGCCCGAACACTGAAGCTTTCTTT
TRBD1	TRBV7-9	TRBJ2-3	.	CASSATVGQGANTDTQYF	TGTGCCAGCAGCGCAACGGTGGGACAGGGGGCCAACACAGATACGCAGTATTTT
.	TRBV5-6	TRBJ2-7	.	CASSLGGDSYEQYF	TGTGCCAGCAGCTTGGGGGGGGACTCCTACGAGCAGTACTTC
TRBD1	TRBV27	TRBJ2-3	.	CASSLQTGYVAESTDTQYF	TGTGCCAGCAGTCTTCAGACAGGGTACGTGGCGGAGAGCACAGATACGCAGTATTTT
.	TRBV24-1	TRBJ2-7	.	CATSASPWRRQQYF	TGTGCCACCAGTGCCTCGCCCTGGAGACGTCAGCAGTACTTC
.	TRBV9	TRBJ1-3	.	CASSVQGISGNTIYF	TGTGCCAGCAGCGTACAGGGAATCTCTGGAAACACCATATATTTT
.	TRBV5-1	TRBJ2-1	few	CASSPGGSANYNEQFF	TGCGCCAGCAGCCCTGGTGGTAGCGCGAACTACAATGAGCAGTTCTTC
.	TRBV24-1	TRBJ2-1	.	CATGQVVDEQFF	TGTGCCACCGGGCAGGTCGTGGATGAGCAGTTCTTC
.	TRBV19	TRBJ1-1	.	CASTPAPPGTEAFF	TGTGCCAGTACCCCGGCCCCGCCGGGCACTGAAGCTTTCTTT
TRBD2	TRBV7-6	TRBJ2-7	.	CASSLLSTTSEEQYF	TGTGCCAGCAGCCTCCTCAGTACCACTAGCGAGGAGCAGTACTTC
TRBD2	TRBV11-2	TRBJ2-1	.	CASSLVATSGLYNEQFF	TGTGCCAGCAGCTTAGTGGCGACTAGCGGGTTGTACAATGAGCAGTTCTTC
TRBD2	TRBV7-3	TRBJ2-5	.	CASSLIAGGQETQYF	TGTGCCAGCAGCTTAATAGCGGGAGGGCAAGAGACCCAGTACTTC
.	TRBV21-1	TRBJ1-2	.	CASSKRREGNYGYTF	TGTGCCAGCAGCAAAAGGAGGGAGGGGAACTATGGCTACACCTTC
TRBD2	TRBV6-6	TRBJ2-3	.	CATFGEGLHRRDTQYF	TGTGCCACCTTCGGGGAGGGACTACACCGGAGAGATACGCAGTATTTT
TRBD1	TRBV10-3	TRBJ1-4	.	CAISEDRGREKLFF	TGTGCCATCAGTGAGGACAGGGGGCGTGAAAAACTGTTTTTT
TRBD1	TRBV3-1/TRBV3-2	TRBJ2-7	.	CASSQAGGEQYF	TGTGCCAGCAGCCAAGCAGGGGGCGAGCAGTACTTC
.	TRBV28	TRBJ2-2	.	CASSRLGANTGELFF	TGTGCCAGCAGTCGTCTCGGGGCGAACACCGGGGAGCTGTTTTTT